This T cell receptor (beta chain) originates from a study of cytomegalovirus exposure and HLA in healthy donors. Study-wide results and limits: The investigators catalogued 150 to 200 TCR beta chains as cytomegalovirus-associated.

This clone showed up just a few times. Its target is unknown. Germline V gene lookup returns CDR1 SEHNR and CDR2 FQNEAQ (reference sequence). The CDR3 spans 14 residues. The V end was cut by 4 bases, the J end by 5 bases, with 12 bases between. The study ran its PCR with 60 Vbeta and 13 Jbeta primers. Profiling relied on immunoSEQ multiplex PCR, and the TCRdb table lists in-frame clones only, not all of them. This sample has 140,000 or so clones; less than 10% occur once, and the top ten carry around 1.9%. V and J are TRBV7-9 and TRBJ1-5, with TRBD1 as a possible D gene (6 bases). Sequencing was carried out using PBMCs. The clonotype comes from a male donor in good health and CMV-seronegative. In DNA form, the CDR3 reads TGTGCCAGCAGCTCCGGGACACCCGATCAGCCCCAGCATTTT. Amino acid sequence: CASSSGTPDQPQHF.